Reported below is one T cell receptor beta chain. Exclusion applied to patients with autoimmune disease history or systemic immunosuppression. This sample is part of a study of OX40 agonist ivuxolimab in advanced cancers. Background on the study: The study treated patients with ivuxolimab, an agonistic anti-OX40 (CD134) antibody. Dose-escalation patients suffered from hepatocellular carcinoma, melanoma, renal cell or head and neck cancer.

Germline V gives CDR1 LNHNV, CDR2 YYDKDF (reference sequence). V was pared by 8 bases and J by 0 bases, with 7 bases of the junction left unmatched. The CDR3 totals 15 residues. Assay: immunoSEQ multiplex PCR; the TCRdb copy retains only in-frame clones and omits some. The sample contains approximately 20,000 clones, 80% to 90% of which appear only once. The input for sequencing was CD4+ or CD8+ T cells sorted from blood, taken in a trial of the OX40 agonist ivuxolimab. The rearrangement joins TRBV15 to TRBJ2-1, with TRBD2 identical over 7 bases. This receptor was identified in an adult with an advanced solid tumor such as melanoma, head and neck, liver or kidney cancer. The chain's CDR3 is CATASSGGSYNEQFF. In DNA form, the CDR3 reads TGTGCCACCGCATCCTCGGGGGGCTCCTACAATGAGCAGTTCTTC.